The sample holds a few counts of the clone carrying this T cell receptor beta chain. Its target is unknown. The entry originates in a study of cytomegalovirus exposure and HLA in healthy donors. Study-wide background: There were around 100 million unique TCR beta sequences, drawn from about 190 million T cells, in an earlier analysis. Study findings and constraints: Presence/absence analysis assumed near-uniform sequencing depth across donors. Associated with cytomegalovirus, according to the listing, were 150 to 200 TCR beta chains. Serostatus for CMV was the only available immune exposure information.

The study ran its PCR with 60 Vbeta and 13 Jbeta primers. The table came from immunoSEQ multiplex PCR; TCRdb's copy has only in-frame clones and leaves some out. The sample lists over 85,000 clones, around 77% seen once, with less than 8.5% in the top ten. Germline V CDR1 and CDR2: SGHRS, YFSETQ. With 4 bases removed from V and 5 bases from J, the gap between germline ends came to 15 bases. The CDR3 runs 15 residues. Sequenced material: PBMCs. The V and J genes are TRBV5-1 and TRBJ1-4; D gene uncertain. This TCR was recovered from a female donor in good health and CMV-seronegative. CDR3 DNA sequence: TGCGCCAGCAGCCCGTCGGCAGGCTCAAATGAAAAACTGTTTTTT. It is translated as CASSPSAGSNEKLFF.